The rows below give T cell receptor beta chains drawn from one sample of a study of blood T cell repertoires in COVID-19. The assay was immunoSEQ multiplex PCR, and TCRdb's table has in-frame clones only and misses some. The sample comprises 170,000 or so clones, 85% to 90% of which are singletons, and approximately 12% rests with the top ten. The sequencing sample was made of peripheral blood. The receptors were gathered from a woman in her 70s with COVID-19, enrolled during active disease. The CDR3 runs from the conserved cysteine through the conserved F or W. The D gene is left open where the match is weak. A row's size may be missing; if present it is once, few, many or a size class.

CDR3nt: TGTGCCACCAGCAGAGATCCCATTAGTTACAATGAGCAGTTCTTC
CDR3aa: CATSRDPISYNEQFF
d_gene: NA
v_gene: TRBV15
abundance: NA
j_gene: TRBJ2-1

CDR3nt: TGTGCCAGCTCACCAGAGGCGAACAGCAATCAGCCCCAGCATTTT
CDR3aa: CASSPEANSNQPQHF
d_gene: NA
v_gene: TRBV18
abundance: NA
j_gene: TRBJ1-5

CDR3nt: TGTGCCGATCGCAGGGGCTACGAGCAGTTCTTC
CDR3aa: CADRRGYEQFF
d_gene: NA
v_gene: TRBV12-3/TRBV12-4
abundance: NA
j_gene: TRBJ2-1

CDR3nt: TGTGCCACCAGTGATGGGGACAGGGTTCAAGCTTTCTTT
CDR3aa: CATSDGDRVQAFF
d_gene: TRBD1
v_gene: TRBV24-1
abundance: NA
j_gene: TRBJ1-1

CDR3nt: TGTGCCAGCAGGGCGGTTGCAACTAATGAAAAACTGTTTTTT
CDR3aa: CASRAVATNEKLFF
d_gene: NA
v_gene: TRBV2
abundance: NA
j_gene: TRBJ1-4

CDR3nt: TGCGCCAGCAGCCAAGAACTTTCGGGGGGTCGTTCACCCCTCCACTTT
CDR3aa: CASSQELSGGRSPLHF
d_gene: NA
v_gene: TRBV4-1
abundance: once
j_gene: TRBJ1-6

CDR3nt: TGTGCCAGCAGTTCCCTCGGACAGGGAGAAGAGACCCAGTACTTC
CDR3aa: CASSSLGQGEETQYF
d_gene: TRBD1
v_gene: TRBV27
abundance: few
j_gene: TRBJ2-5

CDR3nt: TGTGCCGGATCTAGACAGGGGAATAGGGAGACCCAGTACTTC
CDR3aa: CAGSRQGNRETQYF
d_gene: TRBD1
v_gene: TRBV6-5
abundance: once
j_gene: TRBJ2-5

CDR3nt: TGTGCCAGCAGCATCGACGGGACTAGCTCCTACGAGCAGTACTTC
CDR3aa: CASSIDGTSSYEQYF
d_gene: TRBD2
v_gene: TRBV6-5
abundance: NA
j_gene: TRBJ2-7

CDR3nt: TGTGCCAGCAGTCCCTTAGAGGGGGCGGGCACTGAAGCTTTCTTT
CDR3aa: CASSPLEGAGTEAFF
d_gene: TRBD1
v_gene: TRBV27
abundance: NA
j_gene: TRBJ1-1

CDR3nt: TGCGCCAGCAGCTTGGGACAGATCGGCACTGAAGCTTTCTTT
CDR3aa: CASSLGQIGTEAFF
d_gene: NA
v_gene: TRBV5-1
abundance: NA
j_gene: TRBJ1-1

CDR3nt: TGCGCCAGCAGCGAGCTAGCGGGAGGGCCTACAGATACGCAGTATTTT
CDR3aa: CASSELAGGPTDTQYF
d_gene: TRBD2
v_gene: TRBV5-1
abundance: NA
j_gene: TRBJ2-3

CDR3nt: TGTGCCACCCAAGTCGGGGGGTCTAACACCGGGGAGCTGTTTTTT
CDR3aa: CATQVGGSNTGELFF
d_gene: TRBD2
v_gene: TRBV19
abundance: once
j_gene: TRBJ2-2

CDR3nt: TGTGCCAGCAGCTTAATGGGTACTACTGGGGCCAACGTCCTGACTTTC
CDR3aa: CASSLMGTTGANVLTF
d_gene: NA
v_gene: TRBV7-2
abundance: NA
j_gene: TRBJ2-6

CDR3nt: TGTGCCAGCAGTTGGGCCAGGGGGAATGAAAAACTGTTTTTT
CDR3aa: CASSWARGNEKLFF
d_gene: TRBD1
v_gene: TRBV6-6
abundance: NA
j_gene: TRBJ1-4

CDR3nt: TGTGCCAGTAGTATAGACCAGCAGAGCGGATACGAGCAGTACTTC
CDR3aa: CASSIDQQSGYEQYF
d_gene: NA
v_gene: TRBV19
abundance: once
j_gene: TRBJ2-7

CDR3nt: TGTGCCAGTAGTATGGGCTACGGACTAGCGGGAGGCACCGGGGAGCTGTTTTTT
CDR3aa: CASSMGYGLAGGTGELFF
d_gene: TRBD2
v_gene: TRBV19
abundance: NA
j_gene: TRBJ2-2

CDR3nt: TGTGCCAGCAGCCGGATGATAGCGGAAACGTACCAAGAGACCCAGTACTTC
CDR3aa: CASSRMIAETYQETQYF
d_gene: NA
v_gene: TRBV27
abundance: NA
j_gene: TRBJ2-5

CDR3nt: TGTGCCACCCAGGGACTAGCGGAAGTCAATGAGCAGTTCTTC
CDR3aa: CATQGLAEVNEQFF
d_gene: TRBD2
v_gene: TRBV10-3
abundance: once
j_gene: TRBJ2-1

CDR3nt: TGTGCCAGCAGCTCAACCCTCGGGGGGGGTCAGCCCCAGCATTTT
CDR3aa: CASSSTLGGGQPQHF
d_gene: NA
v_gene: TRBV7-9
abundance: NA
j_gene: TRBJ1-5

CDR3nt: TGTGCCAGCAGCCGGACAAGGGGGCCACCCCTCCACTTT
CDR3aa: CASSRTRGPPLHF
d_gene: TRBD1
v_gene: TRBV6-5
abundance: few
j_gene: TRBJ1-6

CDR3nt: TGTGCCAGCTTTGACAGGACCAAAAACATTCAGTACTTC
CDR3aa: CASFDRTKNIQYF
d_gene: NA
v_gene: TRBV6-5
abundance: NA
j_gene: TRBJ2-4

CDR3nt: TGCGCCAGCAGCTTGAATATTGCAGAATACGGGGGTTCACCCCTCCACTTT
CDR3aa: CASSLNIAEYGGSPLHF
d_gene: NA
v_gene: TRBV5-1
abundance: once
j_gene: TRBJ1-6

CDR3nt: TGTGCCAGTAGTATCGACAGGACCAGTTTCAATGAGCAGTTCTTC
CDR3aa: CASSIDRTSFNEQFF
d_gene: NA
v_gene: TRBV19
abundance: NA
j_gene: TRBJ2-1

CDR3nt: TGTGCCAGCGCACTGAGGGACACTGAAGCTTTCTTT
CDR3aa: CASALRDTEAFF
d_gene: NA
v_gene: TRBV28
abundance: NA
j_gene: TRBJ1-1

CDR3nt: TGTGCCAGCAGTGAGTCAGGAGGGTACGGCAATCAGCCCCAGCATTTT
CDR3aa: CASSESGGYGNQPQHF
d_gene: NA
v_gene: TRBV2
abundance: NA
j_gene: TRBJ1-5

CDR3nt: TGTGCCACCAGTGACTCCGGGACAGCCCAAGAGACCCAGTACTTC
CDR3aa: CATSDSGTAQETQYF
d_gene: TRBD1
v_gene: TRBV24-1
abundance: NA
j_gene: TRBJ2-5

CDR3nt: TGTGCCAGCAGTTTAAACACAGACACTGAAGCTTTCTTT
CDR3aa: CASSLNTDTEAFF
d_gene: NA
v_gene: TRBV12-3/TRBV12-4
abundance: few
j_gene: TRBJ1-1

CDR3nt: TGTGCCAGCGAGCTGAACACCGGGGAGCTGTTTTTT
CDR3aa: CASELNTGELFF
d_gene: NA
v_gene: TRBV28
abundance: NA
j_gene: TRBJ2-2

CDR3nt: TGCGCCAGCAGCTTAGAGGACTTAGGACCTCTAAATGAAAAACTGTTTTTT
CDR3aa: CASSLEDLGPLNEKLFF
d_gene: NA
v_gene: TRBV5-1
abundance: few
j_gene: TRBJ1-4

CDR3nt: TGTGCCAGTAGTGTGACTAGCGGGAGGGTCGGCGAGCAGTACTTC
CDR3aa: CASSVTSGRVGEQYF
d_gene: TRBD2
v_gene: TRBV19
abundance: NA
j_gene: TRBJ2-7

CDR3nt: TGTGCCAGCACCAGGACTAGCTATGAGACCCAGTACTTC
CDR3aa: CASTRTSYETQYF
d_gene: TRBD2
v_gene: TRBV6-5
abundance: NA
j_gene: TRBJ2-5

CDR3nt: TGTGCCACCAGTGATTACAGGGTTATTTTT
CDR3aa: CATSDYRVIF
d_gene: NA
v_gene: TRBV24-1
abundance: NA
j_gene: TRBJ2-3

CDR3nt: TGTGCCAGTAGTATGGGAGTAGGTAGTACCGGGGAGCTGTTTTTT
CDR3aa: CASSMGVGSTGELFF
d_gene: NA
v_gene: TRBV19
abundance: few
j_gene: TRBJ2-2

CDR3nt: TGTGCCAGCAGAGCGGGAGTCTACGAGCAGTACTTC
CDR3aa: CASRAGVYEQYF
d_gene: TRBD2
v_gene: TRBV12-3/TRBV12-4
abundance: NA
j_gene: TRBJ2-7

CDR3nt: TGCAGCGTTGTTTATACTCGGGGAGGGCCCCAGCATTTT
CDR3aa: CSVVYTRGGPQHF
d_gene: NA
v_gene: TRBV29-1
abundance: NA
j_gene: TRBJ1-5

CDR3nt: TGTGCCAGCAGCGGAGGGCAGGAAGATTATGAAAAACTGTTTTTT
CDR3aa: CASSGGQEDYEKLFF
d_gene: NA
v_gene: TRBV7-9
abundance: NA
j_gene: TRBJ1-4

CDR3nt: TGTGCCAGCAGTCCAGACAGGGGCGTTCGGCCCCAGCATTTT
CDR3aa: CASSPDRGVRPQHF
d_gene: TRBD1
v_gene: TRBV6-2/TRBV6-3
abundance: NA
j_gene: TRBJ1-5

CDR3nt: TGCAGCGTTGAATCTGGCCAGGGGACCGAGCAGTACTTC
CDR3aa: CSVESGQGTEQYF
d_gene: NA
v_gene: TRBV29-1
abundance: NA
j_gene: TRBJ2-7

CDR3nt: TGCAGCGTCCGGGTCACGCGGGAGACCCAGTACTTC
CDR3aa: CSVRVTRETQYF
d_gene: NA
v_gene: TRBV29-1
abundance: NA
j_gene: TRBJ2-5

CDR3nt: TGTGCCATCGGAGGGGGCGGACACACCGGGGAGCTGTTTTTT
CDR3aa: CAIGGGGHTGELFF
d_gene: NA
v_gene: TRBV10-3
abundance: NA
j_gene: TRBJ2-2

CDR3nt: TGTGCCAGCAGCCCCGCGGGGGTCACCGGGGAGCTGTTTTTT
CDR3aa: CASSPAGVTGELFF
d_gene: TRBD2
v_gene: TRBV13
abundance: NA
j_gene: TRBJ2-2

CDR3nt: TGTGCCAGCAGCCCTGGAGACAGGGAAGCTTTCTTT
CDR3aa: CASSPGDREAFF
d_gene: NA
v_gene: TRBV5-6
abundance: once
j_gene: TRBJ1-1

CDR3nt: TGTGCCAGCAGCTTAGCGGAGGCGGGCAATCAGCCCCAGCATTTT
CDR3aa: CASSLAEAGNQPQHF
d_gene: NA
v_gene: TRBV7-9
abundance: NA
j_gene: TRBJ1-5

CDR3nt: TGTGCCGGGGGGGAGTACAATGAGCAGTTCTTC
CDR3aa: CAGGEYNEQFF
d_gene: TRBD2
v_gene: TRBV28
abundance: NA
j_gene: TRBJ2-1

CDR3nt: TGTGCCAGCTCAGAATTTGGGACAGGAGGAGAGCCCCAGCATTTT
CDR3aa: CASSEFGTGGEPQHF
d_gene: TRBD1
v_gene: TRBV18
abundance: NA
j_gene: TRBJ1-5

CDR3nt: TGTGCCAGCAGCTTAGGTCAGGGGGCCGGTCAGCCCCAGCATTTT
CDR3aa: CASSLGQGAGQPQHF
d_gene: TRBD1
v_gene: TRBV7-6
abundance: NA
j_gene: TRBJ1-5

CDR3nt: TGTGCCAGTAGCGCCGGGACAGGGGGCTCCTACGAGCAGTACTTC
CDR3aa: CASSAGTGGSYEQYF
d_gene: TRBD1
v_gene: TRBV19
abundance: NA
j_gene: TRBJ2-7

CDR3nt: TGTGCCAGCAGTTACCCCGCTAGCGGGAGTTCGGATACGCAGTATTTT
CDR3aa: CASSYPASGSSDTQYF
d_gene: TRBD2
v_gene: TRBV6-2/TRBV6-3
abundance: NA
j_gene: TRBJ2-3

CDR3nt: TGTGCCAGCAGGGTAGCGGGGAGCTCCTACAATGAGCAGTTCTTC
CDR3aa: CASRVAGSSYNEQFF
d_gene: TRBD2
v_gene: TRBV11-2
abundance: NA
j_gene: TRBJ2-1

CDR3nt: TGTGCCAGCAGTAAAAGGGGCATACAGGGGGAACGCGGGAGAAACACCATATATTTT
CDR3aa: CASSKRGIQGERGRNTIYF
d_gene: TRBD1
v_gene: TRBV7-2
abundance: NA
j_gene: TRBJ1-3

CDR3nt: TGTGCCAGCAGCCAAGGCAGGGATGGCTACGAGCAGTACTTC
CDR3aa: CASSQGRDGYEQYF
d_gene: NA
v_gene: TRBV3-1/TRBV3-2
abundance: NA
j_gene: TRBJ2-7

CDR3nt: TGTGCCAGCAGTTTAGAAGGACAGCGGAGCCCTAACTTC
CDR3aa: CASSLEGQRSPNF
d_gene: NA
v_gene: TRBV12-3/TRBV12-4
abundance: NA
j_gene: TRBJ1-2

CDR3nt: TGTGCCAGCAAACGGGACACTGAATACGAGCAGTACTTC
CDR3aa: CASKRDTEYEQYF
d_gene: NA
v_gene: TRBV27
abundance: NA
j_gene: TRBJ2-7